This T cell receptor (beta chain) was identified in a study of T-cell reconstitution after alpha-beta-depleted transplantation in children. Whole-study results and caveats: It was newly produced T cells that mostly accounted for T-cell counts and diversity one year after transplant. By about two months after transplant, alpha-beta T cells reportedly arose from several hundred graft clones that had expanded. Some patients owed their high day-60 TCRbeta diversity to surviving recipient T cells and thymic progenitors.

Preparation of the TCRbeta library used unique molecular identifiers. One entry per CDR3 protein, called by TCRdb with MiXCR from the PCR reads. Of 600,000 to 700,000 distinct CDR3 sequences in the sample, approximately 14% are singletons; the top ten hold roughly 0.77%. The CDR3 spans 13 residues. The germline V gene encodes CDR1 MNHEY and CDR2 SVGAGI. V shed 0 bases and J shed 6 bases, with 6 bases lying between them. This clonotype was picked up many times. The target antigen is unknown. The input for sequencing was PBMCs, taken before TCRalphabeta/CD19-depleted stem cell transplant. The sequence was collected from a girl aged 2 to 10 with congenital amegakaryocytic thrombocytopenia, due to receive a stem cell transplant. The V gene is TRBV6-5, the J gene TRBJ2-1; no clear D. CDR3: CASSYSNGNEQFF. CDR3 in DNA: TGTGCCAGCAGTTACTCGAACGGCAATGAGCAGTTCTTC.